Each of the 2 T cell receptor beta chains below was sequenced from the same sample in a study of shared clonotypes between healthy human individuals. Clones were read by immunoSEQ multiplex PCR, and TCRdb kept only the in-frame ones, dropping some. The sample lists 1.6 million or so clones; less than 99% were seen once. The sequenced sample was naive CD4+ T cells sorted from blood. This sample's subset: CD45RA+ positively selected. The receptors were gathered from a man aged 30-40 years in good health.

CDR3 coding DNA: TGCGCCAGCAGCTTGGCCTTGCGGAACCCCCCAGAGACCCAGTACTTC. Protein: CASSLALRNPPETQYF. The genes are TRBV5-1 and TRBJ2-5; D uncertain. V shed 0 bases and J shed 4 bases, with 16 bases lying between them. Germline CDR1 reads SGHRS; CDR2 reads YFSETQ. The CDR3 has 16 residues.

The chain is built from TRBV15 and TRBJ1-1, with unresolved D. CDR3 length: 13 amino acids. Germline V lookup: CDR1 LNHNV, CDR2 YYDKDF (reference sequence). Trimming pared 5 bases from V and 1 base from J, leaving 8 bases between. The CDR3, as DNA: TGTGCCACCAGCTATAAGAAGAACACTGAAGCTTTCTTT. Amino acid sequence: CATSYKKNTEAFF.